What follows are 30 T cell receptor beta chains derived from one specimen sequenced in a study of T cell responses to AZD1222 COVID-19 vaccine. Some clones are missing from TCRdb's copy, which holds only in-frame ones; the method was immunoSEQ multiplex PCR. Among about 120,000 clones, around 93% were seen once, and the ten largest hold 5%. The sample was peripheral blood, taken 28 days after the second AZD1222 dose. Receptors originate from an adult who received the AZD1222 COVID-19 vaccine.

For the CDR3, the DNA is TGCGCCAGCAGCCTCGGGACGCTTACCTACAATGAGCAGTTCTTC. Its translation is CASSLGTLTYNEQFF. V is TRBV4-1 and J is TRBJ2-1; D is tentatively TRBD1 or TRBD2 (5 bases each). There are 15 residues in the CDR3. Per germline, CDR1 MGHRA and CDR2 YSYEKL. V lost 4 bases, J lost 2 bases, and 12 bases lay in between.

This chain uses TRBV29-1 with TRBJ2-6; D is perhaps TRBD1 (6 bases). The CDR3 runs 15 residues. Germline V gene sequence: CDR1 SQVTM, CDR2 ANQGSEA. The ends were cut back, 5 bases at V and 2 bases at J, with 13 bases in the middle. The CDR3 sequence: CSVTGPGAGANVLTF. DNA of the CDR3: TGCAGCGTTACAGGGCCTGGAGCTGGGGCCAACGTCCTGACTTTC.

The chain recombines TRBV6-1 with TRBJ1-6, with D perhaps TRBD1 (5 bases). Germline lookup yields CDR1 MNHNS and CDR2 SASEGT. The V and J ends lost 0 bases and 10 bases respectively, with 13 bases between them. The CDR3 is made up of 15 amino acids. The CDR3 DNA reads TGTGCCAGCAGTGAAGCGTCGGGGTGGGGCTCACCCCTCCACTTT. Its translation: CASSEASGWGSPLHF.

This rearrangement joins TRBV29-1 to TRBJ2-3; D unresolved. The V gene's germline CDR1 is SQVTM and CDR2 ANQGSEA. V was cut by 7 bases and J by 8 bases, with 25 bases left in between. The CDR3 spans 15 residues. In nucleotides, the CDR3 is TGCAGCGGTCAACCGACCGCACGCCCACCGGGTACGCAGTATTTT. Amino acids: CSGQPTARPPGTQYF.

The chain joins TRBV5-1 to TRBJ2-5, with D perhaps matching TRBD1 or TRBD2 (5 bases each). The CDR3 has 15 residues. Germline CDR1 SGHRS, CDR2 YFSETQ. Deletions cut 0 bases from V and 6 bases from J, with 15 bases between. CDR3 coding DNA: TGCGCCAGCAGCTTGGAGTCCGGGGCAGCGAAGACCCAGTACTTC. Translation: CASSLESGAAKTQYF.

This clone was seen only once. The chain is built from TRBV5-1 and TRBJ2-7; the match to TRBD2 covers 7 bases. The CDR3 spans 14 residues. The junction had 8 bases not matched to a gene; V was cut back by 1 base and J by 7 bases. Germline V gene sequence: CDR1 SGHRS, CDR2 YFSETQ. The CDR3 DNA reads as TGCGCCAGCAGCTTGACGGCAGGACTAGGGGAGCAGTACTTC. Residues: CASSLTAGLGEQYF.

J is TRBJ2-2 and V is TRBV18; D remains ambiguous. Trimming cost V 3 bases and J 1 base, with 12 bases left between them. CDR3 length equals 16 residues. Looked up from germline, CDR1 is KGHSH and CDR2 is LQKENI. The CDR3 spells CASSPLGVLNTGELFF. CDR3 coding DNA: TGTGCCAGCTCACCTCTTGGGGTTCTGAACACCGGGGAGCTGTTTTTT.

The chain links TRBV18 to TRBJ2-3; D gene unclear. Germline lookup yields CDR1 KGHSH and CDR2 LQKENI. Deletions cut 2 bases from V and 3 bases from J, with 6 bases between. The CDR3 is made up of 13 amino acids. As DNA, the CDR3 is TGTGCCAGCTCACCAGGGGTAACAGATACGCAGTATTTT. Protein product: CASSPGVTDTQYF.

The CDR3 protein is CASSPVGSGRAGNEQFF. In DNA form, the CDR3 reads TGTGCCAGCAGCCCCGTTGGAAGCGGGAGAGCGGGAAATGAGCAGTTCTTC. The chain joins TRBV9 to TRBJ2-1; 8 bases are shared with TRBD2. Germline CDR1 and CDR2: SGDLS and YYNGEE. V was pared by 4 bases and J by 7 bases, with 16 bases of the junction left unmatched. CDR3 length: 17 amino acids.

CDR3 nucleotide sequence: TGTGCCAGCAGCTTAGCGCGGGATGACAATGAGCAGTTCTTC. This translates into CASSLARDDNEQFF. The gene calls are TRBV7-9 and TRBJ2-1, with TRBD2 as a possible D gene (6 bases). The ends were cut back, 0 bases at V and 5 bases at J, with 8 bases in the middle. The CDR3 consists of 14 residues. The germline V gene has CDR1 SEHNR and CDR2 FQNEAQ (reference sequence).

J is TRBJ2-3 and V is TRBV11-2; no clear D gene. Germline V CDR1 and CDR2: SGHAT, FQNNGV. There are 15 residues in the CDR3. Trimming removed 0 bases from V and 6 bases from J, with 13 bases in between. The CDR3 DNA reads TGTGCCAGCAGCTTAGATCTGGATAGTATGGATACGCAGTATTTT. This encodes CASSLDLDSMDTQYF.

The rearrangement joins TRBV7-8 to TRBJ1-4; D gene ambiguous. Trimming removed 4 bases at V and 7 bases at J, with 31 bases between. The CDR3 sequence is 20 residues long. From germline, CDR1 is SGHVS and CDR2 FQNEAQ. The CDR3 region has the DNA TGTGCCAGCAGCTCCCTGAGGGCCCCGGCAGTTCCCCGTGCAGCTGAAAAACTGTTTTTT. Its translation is CASSSLRAPAVPRAAEKLFF.

The J gene is TRBJ2-7, the V gene TRBV7-2; D gene uncertain. Trimming took 5 bases from V and 2 from J, leaving 7 bases between them. The CDR3 consists of 12 residues. Germline values: CDR1 SGHTA, CDR2 FQGNSA. Here the CDR3 DNA reads TGTGCCAGCAGCCACGCGACCTACGAGCAGTACTTC. Translation gives CASSHATYEQYF.

The chain links TRBV6-5 to TRBJ1-1; D is perhaps TRBD1 (5 bases). The CDR3 is 13 residues long. Trimming cost V 2 bases and J 4 bases, with 8 bases left between them. CDR1 is MNHEY and CDR2 is SVGAGI in the germline V gene. The CDR3 DNA reads TGTGCCAGCAGTTACGGGGCATCCACTGAAGCTTTCTTT. This gives the protein CASSYGASTEAFF.

The chain couples TRBV21-1 to TRBJ2-3. TRBV21-1 is given as a pseudogene. The CDR3 loop spans 17 amino acids. The chain's CDR3 is CASRGRQIGSSPDTQYF. The DNA of the CDR3 is TGTGCCAGCAGAGGAAGACAGATAGGGAGTTCCCCAGATACGCAGTATTTT.

The chain links TRBV10-2 to TRBJ2-3; 13 bases agree with TRBD2. This CDR3 has 18 amino acids. Per the germline V gene, CDR1 is WSHSY and CDR2 is SAAADI. Trimming cost V 5 bases and J 5 bases; bases outside gene matches: 13. CDR3: CASSSTSGGRAHGDTQYF. In DNA, the CDR3 is TGCGCCAGCAGTTCGACTAGCGGGGGGAGGGCCCATGGAGATACGCAGTATTTT.

This chain uses TRBV4-1 with TRBJ2-1; maybe TRBD2 (6 bases). The length of the CDR3 is 14 residues. CDR1 and CDR2 from the germline V gene are MGHRA and YSYEKL. V was trimmed by 0 bases and J by 7 bases, leaving 10 bases between them. The CDR3 DNA reads as TGCGCCAGCAGCCAAGACCGGGACTCAAATGAGCAGTTCTTC. This translates into CASSQDRDSNEQFF.

The chain carries TRBV7-9 and TRBJ1-1; a possible D gene is TRBD1 (6 bases). CDR3 length: 15 amino acids. With 5 bases removed from V and 3 bases from J, the gap between germline ends came to 16 bases. In germline, CDR1 is SEHNR, CDR2 FQNEAQ (reference sequence). CDR3 region: CASSPRQAVDTEAFF. CDR3 in DNA: TGTGCCAGCAGCCCAAGACAGGCTGTGGACACTGAAGCTTTCTTT.

The chain uses TRBV6-5 and TRBJ1-1; 7 positions agree with TRBD1. CDR1 and CDR2 (germline): MNHEY, SVGAGI. V lost 6 bases to trimming and J lost 1 base; unmatched junction nucleotides: 8. The CDR3 runs 15 residues. The CDR3 region is CASSLATGRNTEAFF. CDR3 nucleotides: TGTGCCAGCAGCCTAGCGACAGGGCGGAACACTGAAGCTTTCTTT.

This clone was recorded a few times. The CDR3 spells CASSNRNEKLFF. For the CDR3, the DNA is TGTGCCAGCAGTAACAGAAATGAAAAACTGTTTTTT. The V call is TRBV2, the J call TRBJ1-4; D unclear. Trimming cost V 5 bases and J 5 bases, with 6 bases left between them. Germline values: CDR1 SNHLY, CDR2 FYNNEI. This CDR3 contains 12 residues.

A note on this clone: One end of the junction varies from germline; a read error may be responsible. The chain combines TRBV7-7 with TRBJ2-1; tentatively, D is TRBD2 (5 bases). Per germline, CDR1 SSHAT and CDR2 FNYEAQ (reference sequence). CDR3 length equals 15 residues. The CDR3 spells CASSLLEGPYNEQFF. CDR3 coding DNA: TGTGCTAGCAGCCTCTTAGAGGGCCCGTACAATGAGCAGTTCTTC.

V is TRBV7-9 and J is TRBJ2-5; 11 bases are a match to TRBD2. Germline lookup yields CDR1 SEHNR and CDR2 FQNEAQ (reference sequence). This CDR3 region has 16 residues. With 1 base clipped from V and 4 bases from J, the junction kept 5 bases outside the gene matches. The DNA of the CDR3 is TGTGCCAGCAGCTTAGTAGCGGGGGGGCCCCGAGAGACCCAGTACTTC. Translated: CASSLVAGGPRETQYF.

This clone was observed once. This rearrangement joins TRBV27 to TRBJ2-1; maybe TRBD1 (5 bases). The CDR3 is made up of 14 amino acids. V was cut by 6 bases and J by 2 bases, with 11 bases left in between. CDR1 is MNHEY and CDR2 is SMNVEV in the germline V gene (reference sequence). The CDR3 DNA reads TGTGCCAGCAGAATTAGGGGAACCTACAATGAGCAGTTCTTC. This sequence encodes CASRIRGTYNEQFF.

The rearrangement uses TRBV23-1 and TRBJ1-1; no definite D call. TRBV23-1 is an open reading frame whose function is uncertain. V gave up 1 base and J gave up 3 bases, with 12 bases separating them. This CDR3 comprises 15 residues. The CDR3 sequence is CASSQYVGVDTEAFF. CDR3 DNA: TGCGCCAGCAGTCAATACGTTGGGGTGGACACTGAAGCTTTCTTT.

The chain recombines TRBV9 with TRBJ2-3; 15 bases align to TRBD2. CDR3 length: 16 amino acids. V gave up 4 bases and J gave up 3 bases; unmatched junction bases: 3. The germline V gene encodes CDR1 SGDLS and CDR2 YYNGEE. CDR3 coding DNA: TGTGCCAGCAGCCCGGGGACTAGCGGGGGGACAGATACGCAGTATTTT. Encoded protein: CASSPGTSGGTDTQYF.

This clone was detected once. V usage is TRBV7-9 and J usage is TRBJ1-1, with 9 positions matching TRBD1. The trim removed 5 bases at V and 3 bases at J, leaving 4 bases unmatched. This CDR3 has 14 residues. Germline V gene data show CDR1 as SEHNR and CDR2 as FQNEAQ (reference sequence). In DNA, the CDR3 is TGTGCCAGCAGCGCCCGACAGGGGGACACTGAAGCTTTCTTT. Protein: CASSARQGDTEAFF.

This chain uses TRBV6-1 with TRBJ2-7, with TRBD2 matching 9 bases. J lost 1 base, V lost 4 bases, and 5 bases had no gene match. Germline loops: CDR1 MNHNS, CDR2 SASEGT. The CDR3 runs to 15 residues. The CDR3 protein is CASSGAGGHSYEQYF. As DNA, the CDR3 is TGTGCCAGCAGTGGAGCGGGGGGCCATTCCTACGAGCAGTACTTC.

The V gene is TRBV7-2, the J gene TRBJ1-5; tentative D call: TRBD1 (6 bases). CDR3 size: 15 residues. The germline CDR1 and CDR2 sequences are SGHTA and FQGNSA. The germline V and J ends were trimmed by 5 bases and 9 bases, with 20 bases remaining between them. This CDR3 reads CASSQNLQGFWPQHF. Here the CDR3 DNA reads TGTGCCAGCAGCCAGAACCTACAGGGATTTTGGCCCCAGCATTTT.

V usage is TRBV10-1 and J usage is TRBJ2-3; the match to TRBD2 covers 13 bases. The CDR3 consists of 16 residues. Germline V gene sequence: CDR1 WNHNN, CDR2 SYGVQD (reference sequence). With 2 bases clipped from V and 6 bases from J, the junction kept 5 bases outside the gene matches. CDR3 loop: CASSEQLAGGPDTQYF. The CDR3 bases are TGCGCCAGCAGTGAGCAACTAGCGGGGGGGCCCGATACGCAGTATTTT.

This clone was detected only once. This chain joins TRBV11-1 and TRBJ2-5; TRBD2 matches 10 bases. The CDR3 runs to 15 residues. The germline V gene has CDR1 SGHAT and CDR2 FQDESV (reference sequence). Trimming took 5 bases from V and 5 from J; bases not matched to a gene: 8. For the CDR3, the DNA is TGTGCCAGCAGCCACAAGCGGGAGGGCCAGGAGACCCAGTACTTC. Its translation is CASSHKREGQETQYF.